Each of the 19 T cell receptor beta chains below was sequenced from the same sample in a study of beta chain features in type 1 diabetes. Expressed TCRB transcripts were sequenced because the entire RNA isolate underwent reverse transcription. The method was immunoSEQ multiplex PCR; TCRdb's version includes in-frame clones alone and lacks a portion of them. The sample carries almost 350,000 clones, less than 10% recorded once. Sequences were obtained from central memory CD4+ T cells from blood. The source is a woman under 30 in good health.

V usage is TRBV4-2 and J usage is TRBJ2-1; the D gene is possibly TRBD2 (6 bases). The CDR3 spans 15 residues. V lost 0 bases and J lost 4, with 10 bases in between. Per the germline V gene, CDR1 is LGHNA and CDR2 is YNFKEQ. For the CDR3, the DNA is TGTGCCAGCAGCCAAGATGGAGGGGAATACAATGAGCAGTTCTTC. Protein sequence: CASSQDGGEYNEQFF.

The rearrangement uses TRBV13 and TRBJ2-1; 10 positions match TRBD2. The CDR3 is 19 amino acids. V lost 1 base and J lost 4; bases outside the gene matches: 13. The germline CDR1 and CDR2 sequences are PRHDT and FYEKMQ (reference sequence). The CDR3 DNA is TGTGCCAGCAGCTTAGCCCCCCCGGGAATAGCGGGAGGTTACAATGAGCAGTTCTTC. It codes for CASSLAPPGIAGGYNEQFF.

This clone was counted a few times. The chain has TRBV7-2 and TRBJ1-2; 7 bases agree with TRBD1. Germline V lookup: CDR1 SGHTA, CDR2 FQGNSA. V was clipped by 1 base and J by 8 bases; unmatched bases: 13. The CDR3 sequence is 16 residues long. The CDR3 spells CASSLGQGPFLGGYTF. DNA for the CDR3: TGTGCCAGCAGCTTAGGACAGGGTCCTTTTTTGGGGGGCTACACCTTC.

The chain is built from TRBV4-3 and TRBJ1-5, with unresolved D. Between the trimmed V and J ends, which lost 0 bases and 2 bases, there was a span of 8 bases. There are 15 residues in the CDR3. Germline values: CDR1 LGHNA, CDR2 YSLEER. The CDR3: CASSQDLSRNQPQHF. The CDR3 DNA reads as TGCGCCAGCAGCCAAGATTTAAGCCGCAATCAGCCCCAGCATTTT.

In its sample, this clone was seen many times. The J gene is TRBJ2-7, the V gene TRBV27; TRBD1 might be the D (5 bases). The V end was cut by 2 bases, the J end by 2 bases, with 16 bases between. The CDR3 covers 16 residues. The V gene's germline CDR1 is MNHEY and CDR2 SMNVEV (reference sequence). The CDR3 DNA is TGTGCCAGCAGTTTAACCCCTTTAACAGGCCCCTACGAGCAGTACTTC. Translating it yields CASSLTPLTGPYEQYF.

The CDR3, as DNA: TGTGCCAGCAGTATGTGGGTGGAGACCCAGTACTTC. Encoded protein: CASSMWVETQYF. This sequence joins TRBV28 and TRBJ2-5; D gene uncertain. The germline V and J ends were trimmed by 5 bases and 5 bases, with 9 bases remaining between them. CDR1 and CDR2 (germline): MDHEN, SYDVKM. The CDR3 is 12 residues long.

The rearrangement uses TRBV7-2 and TRBJ2-3; the match to TRBD1 covers 7 bases. The CDR3 is made up of 13 amino acids. Losses at the gene ends were 8 bases for V and 5 bases for J; bases not matched to a gene: 7. Germline CDR1 reads SGHTA; CDR2 reads FQGNSA. The CDR3 nucleotides are TGTGCCAGCGAACAGGGGTCGGGAGATACGCAGTATTTT. Translated: CASEQGSGDTQYF.

The V call is TRBV16, the J call TRBJ1-2; TRBD1 aligns across 7 bases. The CDR3 consists of 15 residues. Germline trimming cut 6 bases from V and 8 bases from J; bases unmatched to any gene: 15. CDR1 is KGHSY, CDR2 FQNENV, per germline. The CDR3 region is CASSPGQSTFLGYTF. The CDR3 bases are TGTGCCAGCAGTCCGGGACAGTCTACTTTTCTGGGCTACACCTTC.

This clone was seen more than once but under ten times. The chain is built from TRBV4-2 and TRBJ2-5; D ambiguous. V was trimmed by 2 bases and J by 4 bases, leaving 8 bases between them. CDR1 LGHNA and CDR2 YNFKEQ come from the germline V gene. The CDR3 is made up of 13 amino acids. CDR3 sequence: CASSQSSGETQYF. CDR3 DNA: TGTGCCAGCAGCCAATCGTCGGGAGAGACCCAGTACTTC.

This clone has just a few counts. This sequence joins TRBV7-8 and TRBJ2-7; 7 nucleotides line up with TRBD1. CDR3 length: 13 amino acids. V shed 7 bases and J 5 bases; nucleotides not matched to a gene: 8. Germline CDR1 reads SGHVS; CDR2 reads FQNEAQ. The CDR3 DNA reads TGTGCCAGCAAGTACAGGGGAACCCACGAGCAGTACTTC. It codes for CASKYRGTHEQYF. Full variable domain (rest looked up from reference TRBV7-8 and TRBJ2-7): GAGVSQSPRYKVAKRGQDVALRCDPISGHVSLFWYQQALGQGPEFLTYFQNEAQLDKSGLPSDRFFAERPEGSVSTLKIQRTQQEDSAVYLCASKYRGTHEQYFGPGTRLTVT.

This clone was counted a few times. This rearrangement joins TRBV25-1 to TRBJ2-1; maybe TRBD2 (6 bases). Germline V gives CDR1 MGHDK, CDR2 SYGVNS. The CDR3 has 15 residues. V was pared by 2 bases and J by 12 bases, with 20 bases between. The DNA of the CDR3 is TGTGCCAGCAGTGAAGGAGGCGGGACGTCGATGTGGCAGTTCTTC. This gives the protein CASSEGGGTSMWQFF.

This rearrangement joins TRBV29-1 to TRBJ2-1; D gene unclear. Germline CDR1 is SQVTM and CDR2 is ANQGSEA. V gave up 6 bases and J gave up 3 bases, with 6 bases separating them. This CDR3 has 11 amino acids. The CDR3, as DNA: TGCAGCGTCAACAGCTACAATGAGCAGTTCTTC. Its translation is CSVNSYNEQFF.

The chain carries TRBV9 and TRBJ2-1; TRBD1 agrees at 9 bases. The CDR3 is 15 amino acids. Germline trimming cut 4 bases from V and 7 bases from J; bases unmatched to any gene: 9. Germline lookup yields CDR1 SGDLS and CDR2 YYNGEE. The CDR3 loop is CASSPRGQGPNEQFF. The CDR3 nucleotides read TGTGCCAGCAGCCCCCGTGGACAGGGGCCGAATGAGCAGTTCTTC.

This clone came up a few times. V usage is TRBV27 and J usage is TRBJ2-3; the match to TRBD2 covers 14 bases. Germline values: CDR1 MNHEY, CDR2 SMNVEV (reference sequence). J was trimmed by 7 bases and V by 7 bases; bases with no gene match: 4. This CDR3 is 14 amino acids long. The CDR3 is CASTGTSGSNTQYF. Written as DNA, the CDR3 is TGTGCCAGCACCGGGACTAGCGGGAGTAATACGCAGTATTTT.

About this clone itself: The same CDR3 also results from other DNA sequences found in this sample. This chain connects TRBV29-1 to TRBJ2-1; weak D call: TRBD2 (6 bases). Germline V gives CDR1 SQVTM, CDR2 ANQGSEA. The CDR3 runs to 17 residues. Deletions cut 8 bases from V and 10 bases from J, with 33 bases between. The CDR3 sequence is CSTREILAGARVGEQFF. As DNA, the CDR3 is TGCAGCACCCGGGAGATATTAGCCGGCGCTAGGGTTGGGGAGCAGTTCTTC.

This rearrangement joins TRBV12-5 to TRBJ2-2; no clear D gene. This CDR3 contains 13 residues. CDR1 is LGHNT, CDR2 FRNRAP, per germline. V was shortened by 2 bases and J by 4 bases, with 5 bases between the two germline ends. The CDR3 here is CASGLRVTGELFF. DNA of the CDR3: TGTGCTAGTGGTTTGAGAGTCACCGGGGAGCTGTTTTTT.

This sequence joins TRBV18 and TRBJ2-3; D is uncertain. The CDR3 runs 12 residues. V lost 4 bases and J 6 bases, leaving 8 bases between the germline ends. Per the germline V gene, CDR1 is KGHSH and CDR2 is LQKENI. CDR3 sequence (DNA): TGTGCCAGCTCACTCCTTAGGGATACGCAGTATTTT. Its translation is CASSLLRDTQYF.

This clone was seen a few times. The chain recombines TRBV6-5 with TRBJ1-1; tentatively, D is TRBD1 (6 bases). With 7 bases removed from V and 7 bases from J, the gap between germline ends came to 13 bases. Germline V gene data show CDR1 as MNHEY and CDR2 as SVGAGI. The CDR3 sequence is 12 residues long. The CDR3 region is CASTTGGREAFF. CDR3 nucleotides: TGTGCCAGCACCACGGGGGGCCGTGAAGCTTTCTTT.

The chain joins TRBV7-6 to TRBJ2-5; D is undetermined. This CDR3 region has 13 residues. The germline V gene has CDR1 SGHVS and CDR2 FNYEAQ. V lost 4 bases, J lost 0 bases, and 6 bases lay in between. Here the CDR3 reads CASSSRYQETQYF. The CDR3 bases are TGTGCCAGCAGCTCCAGGTACCAAGAGACCCAGTACTTC.